This T cell receptor beta chain was identified during a study of blood T cell repertoires in COVID-19. Study as a whole: From the United States, Italy and Spain came samples of acute and convalescent COVID-19. Nucleic acid was either cDNA or gDNA, and it came from T cells, B-cell-depleted T cells, or PBMCs.

The V gene lost 0 bases and the J gene lost 1 base, with 12 bases spanning the gap. The CDR3 sequence is 16 residues long. The germline CDR1 and CDR2 sequences are SGHTA and FQGTGA. Original processing notes: Amplification with reference gene primers provided the estimates of nucleated cell counts. TCRdb keeps only in-frame clones here, not all; method: immunoSEQ multiplex PCR. D and trimming were read from the DNA, whereas the V and J calls and clone size are those reported in that table. The sample holds around 230,000 clones, approximately 83% seen once. The material sequenced was peripheral blood. The sequence was collected from a woman aged 40-49 years with active or convalescent COVID-19. V usage is TRBV7-3 and J usage is TRBJ1-1; weak D call: TRBD1 (5 bases). In DNA, the CDR3 is TGTGCCAGCAGCTTAACGGGGGAGGGAGCGAACACTGAAGCTTTCTTT. Protein sequence: CASSLTGEGANTEAFF.